The 16 T cell receptor beta chains reported below all come from one sample, sequenced in a study of T cell repertoires in cytomegalovirus infection (dated by TCRdb to about 2019). The instrument was an Illumina HiSeq 1500. TCRdb took the public reads, trimmed them with fastp at Q25, ran MiXCR for clone calling and kept in-frame beta chains. One record per CDR3 amino acid sequence lists the most common genes and DNA. The sample data list under 250,000 distinct CDR3 sequences, and roughly 12% of these were observed just once. The top ten clonotypes cover 1.5% to 2% of the sample. The specimen was PBMCs. The source is a human donor in good health (CMV status not recorded). Some clones in this sample may be carry-over from other donors' samples.

As for this clonotype: A read error may be the cause here, since a much bigger clone is one base away. The CDR3 loop reads CASSSPGWGRSDAQYF. The CDR3 DNA reads as TGTGCCAGCAGCTCACCCGGTTGGGGGCGGTCAGATGCGCAGTATTTT. The J gene is TRBJ2-3, the V gene TRBV5-4; D is possibly TRBD1 (6 bases). CDR1 and CDR2 from the germline V gene are SGHNT and YYREEE (reference sequence). The CDR3 spans 16 residues.

This clonotype was found a few times. This sequence joins TRBV20-1 and TRBJ2-7; D is possibly TRBD1 or TRBD2 (5 bases each). The CDR3 totals 11 residues. CDR1 and CDR2 (germline): DFQATT, SNEGSKA (reference sequence). Trimming shortened V by 6 bases and J by 5 bases, and 11 bases separated the two germline ends. The CDR3: CSAGDRDEQYF. The CDR3 DNA reads TGCAGTGCGGGGGATCGAGACGAGCAGTACTTC.

The chain recombines TRBV7-9 with TRBJ1-2, with D hard to call. This CDR3 has 13 amino acids. Germline CDR1 reads SEHNR; CDR2 reads FQNEAQ (reference sequence). V was cut by 1 base and J by 3 bases, with 6 bases left in between. In nucleotides, the CDR3 is TGTGCCAGCAGCTTAGGGAGGGACTATGGCTACACCTTC. Amino acids: CASSLGRDYGYTF. The whole variable domain, filled in from reference TRBV7-9 and TRBJ1-2, reads DTGVSQNPRHKITKRGQNVTFRCDPISEHNRLYWYRQTLGQGPEFLTYFQNEAQLEKSRLLSDRFSAERPKGSFSTLEIQRTEQGDSAMYLCASSLGRDYGYTFGSGTRLTVV.

The J gene is TRBJ2-7, the V gene TRBV7-3, with D possibly TRBD2 on 6 matching bases. Germline V lookup: CDR1 SGHTA, CDR2 FQGTGA. The CDR3 is 13 amino acids. V gave up 5 bases and J gave up 6 bases, with 14 bases separating them. The CDR3: CASSRTGVGEQYF. CDR3 sequence (DNA): TGTGCCAGCAGCCGGACGGGAGTAGGCGAGCAGTACTTC.

In this sample, this clonotype turned up a few times. The rearrangement joins TRBV4-3 to TRBJ1-3, with D possibly matching TRBD1 (5 bases). Germline V gene sequence: CDR1 LGHNA, CDR2 YSLEER. V lost 1 base to trimming and J lost 4 bases, with 8 bases between them. There are 14 residues in the CDR3. The CDR3 loop reads CASSQAGGGNTIYF. The CDR3 DNA sequence: TGCGCCAGCAGCCAAGCCGGGGGAGGAAACACCATATATTTT.

This clonotype was recorded at least ten times. The chain combines TRBV6-7 with TRBJ2-2; 9 bases match TRBD1. TRBV6-7 qualifies as an ORF whose function is uncertain. V dropped 3 bases and J dropped 6; count of bases not matched to a gene: 20. The CDR3 covers 20 residues. Written as DNA, the CDR3 is TGTGCCAGCAGTTATCCTCCGGGACAGGGTACAAATCGAGTACCCGGGGAGCTGTTTTTT. It translates to CASSYPPGQGTNRVPGELFF.

The rearrangement uses TRBV7-3 and TRBJ2-7; perhaps TRBD2 as D (6 bases). Germline lookup yields CDR1 SGHTA and CDR2 FQGTGA. The CDR3 sequence is 13 residues long. V was pared by 5 bases and J by 5 bases, with 13 bases between. The CDR3 loop is CASSPWRGHEQYF. The CDR3 bases are TGTGCCAGCAGCCCTTGGAGGGGCCACGAGCAGTACTTC.

This clonotype was seen at least ten times. The chain is built from TRBV19 and TRBJ2-1; D ambiguous. The length of the CDR3 is 13 residues. With 7 bases removed from V and 5 bases from J, the gap between germline ends came to 12 bases. Looked up from germline, CDR1 is LNHDA and CDR2 is SQIVND (reference sequence). CDR3 residues: CASTNTAHNEQFF. The CDR3 DNA follows: TGTGCCAGTACTAATACTGCTCACAATGAGCAGTTCTTC.

This clonotype was recorded a few times. The chain uses TRBV29-1 and TRBJ1-2, with a tentative D call TRBD1 (6 bases). The V gene lost 4 bases and the J gene lost 3 bases, with 12 bases spanning the gap. The CDR3 sequence is 13 residues long. Germline V gene lookup returns CDR1 SQVTM and CDR2 ANQGSEA. As DNA, the CDR3 is TGCAGCGTTGCAAGGGGGGGAGACTATGGCTACACCTTC. Amino acids: CSVARGGDYGYTF.

This clonotype was picked up many times. The chain recombines TRBV7-9 with TRBJ2-1; D possibly corresponds to TRBD2 (6 bases). The CDR3 consists of 14 residues. Germline loops: CDR1 SEHNR, CDR2 FQNEAQ (reference sequence). Trimming stripped 4 bases from V and 6 bases from J, with 13 bases between. The CDR3: CASSSALGGNEQFF. As DNA, the CDR3 is TGTGCCAGCAGCTCGGCTTTGGGGGGCAATGAGCAGTTCTTC.

This clonotype was seen repeatedly, ten times or more. The CDR3 is CASSLGSGLSGEQYF. CDR3 bases: TGTGCCAGCAGCTTAGGCTCCGGCCTAAGTGGGGAGCAGTACTTC. The genes are TRBV7-2 and TRBJ2-7; D gene unclear. Germline V gene data show CDR1 as SGHTA and CDR2 as FQGNSA. This CDR3 region has 15 residues. V was clipped by 1 base and J by 7 bases, with 17 bases between them.

This clonotype was observed at least ten times. This chain connects TRBV7-9 to TRBJ2-5; D not resolved. Germline CDR1 is SEHNR and CDR2 is FQNEAQ (reference sequence). V dropped 2 bases and J dropped 4 bases, with 8 bases sitting between them. CDR3 size: 13 residues. CDR3 loop: CASSLKGSETQYF. For the CDR3, the DNA is TGTGCCAGCAGCTTAAAAGGCTCAGAGACCCAGTACTTC.

This clonotype showed up many times. This chain connects TRBV6-2 or TRBV6-3 to TRBJ2-7; tentatively, D is TRBD1 (6 bases). The CDR3 loop spans 15 amino acids. The germline V gene encodes CDR1 MNHEY and CDR2 SVGEGT. V dropped 0 bases and J dropped 1 base, with 10 bases sitting between them. Here the CDR3 reads CASSYSQGGSYEQYF. As DNA, the CDR3 is TGTGCCAGCAGTTACTCTCAAGGGGGATCCTACGAGCAGTACTTC.

This clonotype showed up many times. This sequence joins TRBV7-2 and TRBJ1-2; D might be TRBD1 (5 bases). Germline V gives CDR1 SGHTA, CDR2 FQGNSA. The CDR3 loop spans 13 amino acids. The V and J ends lost 5 bases and 4 bases respectively, with 11 bases between them. CDR3 sequence (DNA): TGTGCCAGCAGCCTTCAGGGCCTCTATGGCTACACCTTC. The encoded protein is CASSLQGLYGYTF.

This clonotype was detected a few times. V gene TRBV19 combines with J gene TRBJ2-5, with D perhaps being TRBD1 or TRBD2 (6 bases each). Germline-derived CDR1 and CDR2 are LNHDA and SQIVND (reference sequence). With 4 bases removed from V and 4 bases from J, the gap between germline ends came to 16 bases. This CDR3 is 15 amino acids long. The DNA for the CDR3 is TGTGCCAGTAGTACGTCCATCGGGGGCACAGAGACCCAGTACTTC. Encoded protein: CASSTSIGGTETQYF.

The DNA for the CDR3 is TGTGCCAGCAGTTTCGGGCTTTTAGGGGGGAACACCATATATTTT. This gives the protein CASSFGLLGGNTIYF. V gene TRBV12-3 or TRBV12-4 combines with J gene TRBJ1-3; a possible D gene is TRBD1 (6 bases). With 3 bases removed from V and 7 bases from J, the gap between germline ends came to 16 bases. The CDR3 is made up of 15 amino acids.